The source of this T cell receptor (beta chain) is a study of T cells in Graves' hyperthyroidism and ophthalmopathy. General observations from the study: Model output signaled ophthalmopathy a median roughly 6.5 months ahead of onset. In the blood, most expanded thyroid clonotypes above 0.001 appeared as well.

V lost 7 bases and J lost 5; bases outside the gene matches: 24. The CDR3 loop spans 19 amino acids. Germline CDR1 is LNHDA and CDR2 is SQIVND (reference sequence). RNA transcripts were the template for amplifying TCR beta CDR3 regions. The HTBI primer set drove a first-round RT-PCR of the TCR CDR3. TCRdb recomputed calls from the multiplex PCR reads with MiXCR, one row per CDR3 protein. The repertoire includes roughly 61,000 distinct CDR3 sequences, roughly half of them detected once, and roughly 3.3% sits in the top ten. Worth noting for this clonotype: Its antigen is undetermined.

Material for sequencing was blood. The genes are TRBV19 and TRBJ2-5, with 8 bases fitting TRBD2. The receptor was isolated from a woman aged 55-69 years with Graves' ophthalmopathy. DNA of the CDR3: TGTGCCAGTACCGATAGTTGGGGGGGCGGCGGGGGGCAGCGGGAGACCCAGTACTTC. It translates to CASTDSWGGGGGQRETQYF.